These 30 T cell receptor beta chains share one sample of origin, sequenced in a study of cytomegalovirus exposure and HLA in healthy donors. The PCR used 60 Vbeta and 13 Jbeta primers. Method: immunoSEQ multiplex PCR; TCRdb's copy keeps in-frame clones and lacks some. The sample lists approximately 97,000 clones, 55% to 80% occurring once. Specimen: PBMCs. The receptor source for this set is a human donor in good health.

In DNA form, the CDR3 reads TGTGCCAGCAGCTTAGCTTCTCTAGCGGGAGTTTTCGATGAGCAGTTCTTC. Protein sequence: CASSLASLAGVFDEQFF. V is TRBV7-9 and J is TRBJ2-1, with TRBD2 matching 10 bases. CDR3 size: 17 residues. CDR1 and CDR2 (germline): SEHNR, FQNEAQ (reference sequence). Germline trimming cut 0 bases from V and 8 bases from J; bases unmatched to any gene: 10.

This chain joins TRBV5-4 and TRBJ2-5; D call uncertain. This CDR3 has 14 residues. From germline, CDR1 is SGHNT and CDR2 YYREEE (reference sequence). V gave up 0 bases and J gave up 1 base, with 7 bases separating them. Written as DNA, the CDR3 is TGTGCCAGCAGCTTGGCCGTGAGCCAAGAGACCCAGTACTTC. This codes for CASSLAVSQETQYF.

This rearrangement joins TRBV11-3 to TRBJ2-3; 16 nucleotides agree with TRBD2. The germline V gene has CDR1 SGHNT and CDR2 YENEEA. The length of the CDR3 is 18 residues. V was pared by 5 bases and J by 4 bases, with 9 bases of the junction left unmatched. CDR3 residues: CASSPGTSGRAVADTQYF. Written as DNA, the CDR3 is TGTGCCAGCAGCCCCGGGACTAGCGGGAGGGCCGTAGCAGATACGCAGTATTTT. Looking up the rest from reference TRBV11-3 and TRBJ2-3 gives the full variable domain: EAGVVQSPRYKIIEKKQPVAFWCNPISGHNTLYWYLQNLGQGPELLIRYENEEAVDDSQLPKDRFSAERLKGVDSTLKIQPAELGDSAVYLCASSPGTSGRAVADTQYFGPGTRLTVL.

A note on this clone: Germline is not matched at one junction end, which may reflect a read error. The chain joins TRBV4-2 to TRBJ2-3, with D possibly matching TRBD2 (8 bases). The CDR3 is 18 amino acids. Per germline, CDR1 LGHNA and CDR2 YNFKEQ. DNA of the CDR3: TGTGCCAGCAGCCAGGGGTCGGGACTAGTAGGAGGGACAGATAGGCAGTATTTT. Amino acids: CASSQGSGLVGGTDRQYF.

V is TRBV7-8 and J is TRBJ1-3, with D possibly TRBD1 on 5 matching bases. CDR1 and CDR2 from the germline V gene are SGHVS and FQNEAQ. V lost 8 bases and J lost 0, with 8 bases in between. The CDR3 length is 13 residues. The CDR3 spells CASGHRSGNTIYF. In nucleotides, the CDR3 is TGTGCCAGCGGACACCGCTCTGGAAACACCATATATTTT.

The chain couples TRBV2 to TRBJ1-3; 7 positions match TRBD1. The CDR3 is 17 residues long. After removal of 6 bases from V and 0 bases from J, the junction contained 11 bases not matched to a gene. The V gene's germline CDR1 is SNHLY and CDR2 FYNNEI. The CDR3: CASSRTGGLLSGNTIYF. Here the CDR3 DNA reads TGTGCCAGCAGCAGGACAGGTGGACTCCTCTCTGGAAACACCATATATTTT.

This chain uses TRBV18 with TRBJ1-1; D uncertain. Trimming removed 4 bases from V and 4 bases from J, with 13 bases in between. Per the germline V gene, CDR1 is KGHSH and CDR2 is LQKENI. The CDR3 length is 14 residues. In nucleotides, the CDR3 is TGTGCCAGCTCACGTAGCGGTGACGCCACTGAAGCTTTCTTT. This sequence encodes CASSRSGDATEAFF.

The chain couples TRBV2 to TRBJ2-1; unclear D gene. CDR1 and CDR2 from the germline V gene are SNHLY and FYNNEI. This CDR3 spans 12 amino acids. V lost 1 base and J lost 8, with 6 bases in between. CDR3 coding DNA: TGTGCCAGCAGTGAAGTCAGGTATGAGCAGTTCTTC. Translating it yields CASSEVRYEQFF.

The V gene is TRBV21-1, the J gene TRBJ2-7; the D call in the table, TRBD1, was not verified against the DNA. TRBV21-1 is given as a pseudogene. The CDR3 sequence is 16 residues long. CDR3 in DNA: TGTGCCAGCAGCAAGGACGGCAGGGAAAAATGGTACGAGCAGTACTTC. Translating it yields CASSKDGREKWYEQYF.

V and J are TRBV7-9 and TRBJ2-1, with a tentative D call TRBD2 (6 bases). There are 16 residues in the CDR3. V was clipped by 2 bases and J by 8 bases, with 19 bases between them. Germline V gives CDR1 SEHNR, CDR2 FQNEAQ (reference sequence). In DNA, the CDR3 is TGTGCCAGCAGCTTATTTCCTACCAGACTAGAGGATGAGCAGTTCTTC. It specifies CASSLFPTRLEDEQFF.

CDR3 nucleotide sequence: TGCGCCAGCAGCTTGAACTTACAGTCCTACGAGCAGTACTTC. Protein product: CASSLNLQSYEQYF. The chain carries TRBV5-1 and TRBJ2-7; D uncertain. V dropped 1 base and J dropped 1 base, with 9 bases sitting between them. This CDR3 is built from 14 residues. Germline values: CDR1 SGHRS, CDR2 YFSETQ.

This clone was counted a few times. CDR3: CASRNTGDPNEKLFF. CDR3 nucleotides: TGTGCCAGCAGAAATACAGGGGATCCTAATGAAAAACTGTTTTTT. V usage is TRBV2 and J usage is TRBJ1-4; TRBD1 agrees at 7 bases. Germline CDR1 is SNHLY and CDR2 is FYNNEI. Trimming removed 6 bases from V and 3 bases from J; junction bases left unmatched: 7. The CDR3 contains 15 residues.

CDR3 sequence reads: CASSPLAGRPGELFF. CDR3 coding DNA: TGTGCCAGCAGCCCACTAGCGGGGAGACCCGGGGAGCTGTTTTTT. The V gene is TRBV11-2, the J gene TRBJ2-2, with TRBD2 matching over 10 bases. The CDR3 runs 15 residues. The ends lost 5 bases at V and 6 bases at J; junction bases unmatched: 6. CDR1 SGHAT and CDR2 FQNNGV come from the germline V gene.

This chain links TRBV9 with TRBJ1-4, with unresolved D. The germline V gene has CDR1 SGDLS and CDR2 YYNGEE. The CDR3 is 13 residues long. The V end was cut by 3 bases, the J end by 8 bases, with 11 bases between. CDR3 in DNA: TGTGCCAGCAGCGCCGCCGGCGGGGAAAAACTGTTTTTT. Encoded protein: CASSAAGGEKLFF.

The rearrangement joins TRBV7-8 to TRBJ2-6; TRBD2 might be the D (6 bases). The CDR3 contains 19 residues. Trimming stripped 1 base from V and 3 bases from J, with 19 bases between. CDR1 and CDR2 from the germline V gene are SGHVS and FQNEAQ. The CDR3 loop reads CASSLVRRQREYGANVLTF. CDR3 nucleotides: TGTGCCAGCAGCTTAGTGCGTCGGCAACGGGAGTATGGGGCCAACGTCCTGACTTTC.

This clone showed up just a few times. This chain joins TRBV2 and TRBJ1-2, with TRBD1 identical over 8 bases. V shed 3 bases and J 5 bases; nucleotides not matched to a gene: 5. This CDR3 has 14 residues. Germline CDR1 is SNHLY and CDR2 is FYNNEI. The CDR3 DNA follows: TGTGCCAGCAGTGATTGGGACAGGTTATATGGCTACACCTTC. Translation: CASSDWDRLYGYTF.

The chain links TRBV6-4 to TRBJ2-2, with no clear D. V lost 3 bases and J lost 4, with 12 bases in between. The CDR3 is 15 amino acids. CDR1 and CDR2 from the germline V gene are MRHNA and SNTAGT. CDR3 residues: CASSERPASTGELFF. CDR3 coding DNA: TGTGCCAGCAGTGAACGCCCAGCGAGCACCGGGGAGCTGTTTTTT.

J is TRBJ1-1 and V is TRBV19; TRBD1 matches 8 bases. J gave up 11 bases and V 3 bases, and 5 bases lay outside the gene matches. Germline loops: CDR1 LNHDA, CDR2 SQIVND (reference sequence). The CDR3 loop spans 12 amino acids. CDR3 region: CASSIPGGLAFF. The CDR3 coding sequence is TGTGCCAGTAGTATCCCAGGGGGCTTGGCTTTCTTT.

This clone has just a few counts. CDR3 loop: CASSPGTLYEQYF. The CDR3 DNA follows: TGTGCCAGCAGCCCAGGGACTTTGTACGAGCAGTACTTC. The V gene is TRBV5-4, the J gene TRBJ2-7, with a weak D call TRBD2 (6 bases). Between the trimmed V and J ends, which lost 4 bases and 4 bases, there was a span of 12 bases. CDR1 is SGHNT and CDR2 is YYREEE in the germline V gene (reference sequence). The CDR3 totals 13 residues. Full variable domain (outside the CDR3, taken from reference TRBV5-4 and TRBJ2-7): ETGVTQSPTHLIKTRGQQVTLRCSSQSGHNTVSWYQQALGQGPQFIFQYYREEENGRGNFPPRFSGLQFPNYSSELNVNALELDDSALYLCASSPGTLYEQYFGPGTRLTVT.

The CDR3, as DNA: TGTGCCAGTAGTTTTGGGGACAGGGGGCTGACCGGGGAGCTGTTTTTT. Translated: CASSFGDRGLTGELFF. This chain connects TRBV19 to TRBJ2-2, with 12 bases identical to TRBD1. Germline trimming cut 5 bases from V and 5 bases from J; bases unmatched to any gene: 6. Germline CDR1 and CDR2: LNHDA and SQIVND (reference sequence). The CDR3 is made up of 16 amino acids.

This clone came up once. This chain links TRBV5-4 with TRBJ2-1; TRBD2 matches at 8 bases. Germline trimming cut 4 bases from V and 7 bases from J; bases unmatched to any gene: 7. The germline gives CDR1 SGHNT, CDR2 YYREEE (reference sequence). The CDR3 is made up of 14 amino acids. In DNA, the CDR3 is TGTGCCAGCAGCAAAGCGGGAGTGGTTAATGAGCAGTTCTTC. Encoded protein: CASSKAGVVNEQFF.

The V call is TRBV28, the J call TRBJ1-5; 9 nucleotides line up with TRBD1. V dropped 4 bases and J dropped 3; count of bases not matched to a gene: 1. Germline CDR1 is MDHEN and CDR2 is SYDVKM. This CDR3 has 14 amino acids. The CDR3 DNA sequence: TGTGCCAGCAGTTGGACAGGGGTCAATCAGCCCCAGCATTTT. Amino acids: CASSWTGVNQPQHF.

The chain links TRBV7-9 to TRBJ2-7; a possible D gene is TRBD2 (5 bases). Per germline, CDR1 SEHNR and CDR2 FQNEAQ (reference sequence). Trimming stripped 1 base from V and 5 bases from J, with 9 bases between. This CDR3 has 13 amino acids. CDR3 loop: CASSLEGVNEQYF. CDR3 sequence (DNA): TGTGCCAGCAGCTTAGAGGGAGTAAACGAGCAGTACTTC.

The chain carries TRBV11-2 and TRBJ2-7, with D tentatively TRBD1 (5 bases). Germline-derived CDR1 and CDR2 are SGHAT and FQNNGV. The V gene lost 1 base and the J gene lost 7 bases, with 17 bases spanning the gap. The CDR3 has 15 amino acids. CDR3 residues: CASSLADRLLVEQYF. In DNA form, the CDR3 reads TGTGCCAGCAGCTTAGCCGACAGACTTCTTGTTGAGCAGTACTTC.

This clone was counted only a few times. This chain uses TRBV30 with TRBJ1-4; a weak D match, TRBD1 (6 bases). V was clipped by 5 bases and J by 8 bases, with 12 bases between them. The length of the CDR3 is 12 residues. CDR1 and CDR2 (germline): GTSNPN, SVGIG (reference sequence). The CDR3 loop reads CAWGWTVEKLFF. Here the CDR3 DNA reads TGTGCCTGGGGGTGGACAGTAGAAAAACTGTTTTTT.

The J gene is TRBJ2-7, the V gene TRBV11-2; D is possibly TRBD1 (6 bases). Germline V gene data show CDR1 as SGHAT and CDR2 as FQNNGV. The CDR3 contains 14 residues. The germline V and J ends were trimmed by 4 bases and 5 bases, with 15 bases remaining between them. The CDR3 region has the DNA TGTGCCAGCAGCTCGACAGGAAATAGAAACGAGCAGTACTTC. Amino acid sequence: CASSSTGNRNEQYF.

This chain joins TRBV28 and TRBJ2-7; 7 positions agree with TRBD1. Germline CDR1 and CDR2: MDHEN and SYDVKM. With 3 bases clipped from V and 2 bases from J, the junction kept 4 bases outside the gene matches. The CDR3 sequence is 14 residues long. This chain's CDR3 is CASSFTGAPYEQYF. The CDR3 DNA reads as TGTGCCAGCAGTTTTACAGGGGCCCCCTACGAGCAGTACTTC. Full variable domain (rest looked up from reference TRBV28 and TRBJ2-7): DVKVTQSSRYLVKRTGEKVFLECVQDMDHENMFWYRQDPGLGLRLIYFSYDVKMKEKGDIPEGYSVSREKKERFSLILESASTNQTSMYLCASSFTGAPYEQYFGPGTRLTVT.

The V gene is TRBV19, the J gene TRBJ2-7, with 8 bases matching TRBD1. With 6 bases clipped from V and 2 bases from J, the junction kept 6 bases outside the gene matches. The CDR3 is 14 amino acids. Germline CDR1 LNHDA, CDR2 SQIVND (reference sequence). In DNA form, the CDR3 reads TGTGCCAGTAGCCGCAGGGGGCAAACCTACGAGCAGTACTTC. Translating gives CASSRRGQTYEQYF.

This clone was counted a single time. The chain carries TRBV25-1 and TRBJ2-7, with TRBD2 matching 8 bases. V gave up 3 bases and J gave up 1 base; unmatched junction bases: 5. The germline gives CDR1 MGHDK, CDR2 SYGVNS. The CDR3 is 15 amino acids. Written as DNA, the CDR3 is TGTGCCAGCAGTGACGATCGCGGGAGGTCCTACGAGCAGTACTTC. Residues: CASSDDRGRSYEQYF.

The CDR3 nucleotides read TGCGCCAGCAGCCAAGGGACAGACGAGCAGTACTTC. It yields the protein CASSQGTDEQYF. The chain couples TRBV4-1 to TRBJ2-5; possibly TRBD1 for D (6 bases). The J call may be wrong; the DNA end is better matched by TRBJ2-7. The CDR3 runs 12 residues. Germline V gene sequence: CDR1 MGHRA, CDR2 YSYEKL.